One sample yielded the 9 T cell receptor beta chains listed below, sequenced in a study of tumor and adjacent non-tumor tissue in lung cancer (dated by TCRdb to the late 2010s). Bulk unsorted tissue served as the source for RNA extraction, and RNA quality was assessed using a NanoDrop ND-1000 and an Agilent 2100. Libraries came from multiplex PCR. The sequencer was an Illumina HiSeq 2500. Following protocols modified from ARM-PCR, the researchers constructed TCRbeta libraries through three rounds of nested PCR with primers (Table S4). The raw public data were reprocessed by TCRdb itself: fastp quality trimming at Q25, MiXCR clonotype calling, in-frame beta chains only. One record per CDR3 amino acid sequence lists the most common genes and DNA. Across this sample there are about 200,000 distinct CDR3 sequences, with 60% to 75% seen only once. The biggest ten clones account for 20% to 25% of the sample.

Input material: lung tumor tissue. These receptors were taken from a man aged 55-75 years with non-small cell lung cancer.

The table lists this clonotype with a few counts. An end of the junction differs from the germline gene, which may be a read error. The rearrangement joins TRBV5-1 to TRBJ1-2; tentative D call: TRBD1 (6 bases). CDR1 and CDR2 (germline): SGHRS, YFSETQ. This CDR3 has 13 amino acids. CDR3 nucleotide sequence: TGCGCCAGCAACTTGGTGGCAGGGGTTGGCTACACCTTC. Translated: CASNLVAGVGYTF.

This clonotype showed up just a few times. The chain has TRBV4-2 and TRBJ2-5; D gene uncertain. The length of the CDR3 is 14 residues. CDR1 is LGHNA, CDR2 YNFKEQ, per germline. The germline V and J ends were trimmed by 0 bases and 5 bases, with 10 bases remaining between them. This chain's CDR3 is CASSQDSAGETQYF. CDR3 DNA: TGTGCCAGCAGCCAAGATTCAGCTGGGGAGACCCAGTACTTC.

On this clonotype itself: Sequence at one end of the junction differs from germline and may be a read error. This chain links TRBV20-1 with TRBJ2-1, with 10 bases matching TRBD2. The CDR3 spans 15 residues. Per the germline V gene, CDR1 is DFQATT and CDR2 is SNEGSKA (reference sequence). CDR3 sequence reads: CSARPGGTSASEQFF. For the CDR3, the DNA is TGCAGCGCTAGACCCGGGGGGACTAGCGCGAGTGAGCAGTTCTTC.

This clonotype was detected only a few times. V usage is TRBV21-1 and J usage is TRBJ1-5; the D call in the table, TRBD1, was not verified against the DNA. TRBV21-1 is tagged as a pseudogene. The CDR3 is 15 residues long. This chain's CDR3 is CASTQEGGRNQPQHF. The DNA of the CDR3 is TGTGCCAGCACCCAAGAGGGGGGACGCAATCAGCCCCAGCATTTT.

For this clonotype: A read error may explain this, as a much larger clone is one base away. The chain recombines TRBV28 with TRBJ2-3; no reliable D call. Germline V lookup: CDR1 MDHEN, CDR2 SYDVKM. The CDR3 length is 13 residues. Here the CDR3 DNA reads TGTGCCACCAGTATACCGAACACTCATACGCAGTATTTT. This codes for CATSIPNTHTQYF.

This clonotype was counted a few times. A much larger clone lies one base from this, so it may be a read error. V usage is TRBV20-1 and J usage is TRBJ1-1; D unresolved. V was pared by 0 bases and J by 12 bases, with 8 bases between. Looked up from germline, CDR1 is DFQATT and CDR2 is SNEGSKA (reference sequence). CDR3 size: 10 residues. In nucleotides, the CDR3 is TGCAGTGCTAGAGATTTCGGGACTTTCTTT. Its protein product is CSARDFGTFF.

Comments on this clonotype: This is likely a read error, given that the CDR3 carries no conserved phenylalanine or tryptophan at its end. The chain joins TRBV11-2 to TRBJ2-5; 7 nucleotides align to TRBD1. CDR1 and CDR2 (germline): SGHAT, FQNNGV. There are 13 residues in the CDR3. The CDR3 sequence is CASNSTGEEIQYL. In nucleotides, the CDR3 is TGTGCCAGCAACTCTACAGGGGAAGAGATCCAGTACCTC.

This clonotype was counted a single time. Since no conserved phenylalanine or tryptophan closes the CDR3, a read error is the likely cause. V gene TRBV6-5 combines with J gene TRBJ2-1; D possibly corresponds to TRBD1 (6 bases). Germline assignment: CDR1 MNHEY and CDR2 SVGAGI. The CDR3 covers 12 residues. Deletions cut 5 bases from V and 9 bases from J, with 11 bases between. The CDR3 here is CASSRTGIEQFL. CDR3 nucleotide sequence: TGTGCCAGCAGTCGCACAGGGATTGAGCAGTTCTTA.

Comment on this clonotype: The junction differs from germline at one of its ends, possibly a read error. The chain couples TRBV11-3 to TRBJ2-3, with 8 bases aligning to TRBD1. The CDR3 spans 13 residues. Germline V CDR1 and CDR2: SGHNT, YENEEA. This chain's CDR3 is CVSSLQGADMQYF. The CDR3 bases are TGTGTCAGCAGCCTTCAGGGGGCAGATATGCAGTATTTT.